The sample holds a few counts of the clone carrying this T cell receptor beta chain. A much larger clone differs from this one at a single base, so this may be a read error. RNA transcripts served as the template for amplifying TCR beta CDR3 regions. First-round RT-PCR targeting the TCR CDR3 was performed with the HTBI primer set. From the multiplex PCR reads, TCRdb called clonotypes with MiXCR, one entry per CDR3 protein. Here the sample spans 300,000 to 350,000 distinct CDR3 sequences, about 20% being singletons. The record originates from a study of T cells in Graves' hyperthyroidism and ophthalmopathy. Stable Graves' hyperthyroidism denoted no ophthalmopathy progression over 18 months. The authors took PBMCs from 10 ml fresh peripheral blood. Germline V gene data show CDR1 as MDHEN and CDR2 as SYDVKM. The CDR3 loop spans 13 amino acids.

Input material: blood. The receptor was derived from a woman in her 50s with Graves' hyperthyroidism. V gene TRBV28 combines with J gene TRBJ1-4, with 7 nucleotides matching TRBD1. The DNA of the CDR3 is TGTGCCAGCCTGACAGGGACTAATGGAAAACTGTTTTTT. As protein: CASLTGTNGKLFF.